This T cell receptor (beta chain) was recovered during a study of blood T cells in healthy people across ages. Using a J-beta primer mix together with a sample-barcoded 5' primer, a second PCR was run for about 6 to 12 cycles. TCRdb reprocessed the 5' RACE reads with MiXCR, giving one entry per CDR3 protein. The sample has fewer than 800,000 distinct CDR3 sequences; roughly 30% are singletons. Germline lookup yields CDR1 SGHRS and CDR2 YFSETQ. V shed 4 bases, J shed 5 bases, and the junction held 8 bases outside the gene matches. The CDR3 loop spans 15 amino acids. Material for sequencing was blood. V and J are TRBV5-1 and TRBJ2-2; 7 bases agree with TRBD1. The sequence was collected from a woman aged 80 or older in good health. DNA of the CDR3: TGCGCCAGCAGCCCAGAAGACAGGGCAACCGGGGAGCTGTTTTTT. This codes for CASSPEDRATGELFF.